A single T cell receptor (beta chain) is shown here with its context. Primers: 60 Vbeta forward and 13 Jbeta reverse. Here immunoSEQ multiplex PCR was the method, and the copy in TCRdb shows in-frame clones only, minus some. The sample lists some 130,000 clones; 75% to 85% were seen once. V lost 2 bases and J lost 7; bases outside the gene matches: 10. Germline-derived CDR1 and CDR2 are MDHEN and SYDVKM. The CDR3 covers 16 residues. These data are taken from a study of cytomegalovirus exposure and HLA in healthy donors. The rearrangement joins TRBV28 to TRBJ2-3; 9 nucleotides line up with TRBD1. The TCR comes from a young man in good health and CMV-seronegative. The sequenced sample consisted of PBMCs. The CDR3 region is CASSLTGQGISNTQYF. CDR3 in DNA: TGTGCCAGCAGTTTAACGGGACAGGGAATTTCTAATACGCAGTATTTT.